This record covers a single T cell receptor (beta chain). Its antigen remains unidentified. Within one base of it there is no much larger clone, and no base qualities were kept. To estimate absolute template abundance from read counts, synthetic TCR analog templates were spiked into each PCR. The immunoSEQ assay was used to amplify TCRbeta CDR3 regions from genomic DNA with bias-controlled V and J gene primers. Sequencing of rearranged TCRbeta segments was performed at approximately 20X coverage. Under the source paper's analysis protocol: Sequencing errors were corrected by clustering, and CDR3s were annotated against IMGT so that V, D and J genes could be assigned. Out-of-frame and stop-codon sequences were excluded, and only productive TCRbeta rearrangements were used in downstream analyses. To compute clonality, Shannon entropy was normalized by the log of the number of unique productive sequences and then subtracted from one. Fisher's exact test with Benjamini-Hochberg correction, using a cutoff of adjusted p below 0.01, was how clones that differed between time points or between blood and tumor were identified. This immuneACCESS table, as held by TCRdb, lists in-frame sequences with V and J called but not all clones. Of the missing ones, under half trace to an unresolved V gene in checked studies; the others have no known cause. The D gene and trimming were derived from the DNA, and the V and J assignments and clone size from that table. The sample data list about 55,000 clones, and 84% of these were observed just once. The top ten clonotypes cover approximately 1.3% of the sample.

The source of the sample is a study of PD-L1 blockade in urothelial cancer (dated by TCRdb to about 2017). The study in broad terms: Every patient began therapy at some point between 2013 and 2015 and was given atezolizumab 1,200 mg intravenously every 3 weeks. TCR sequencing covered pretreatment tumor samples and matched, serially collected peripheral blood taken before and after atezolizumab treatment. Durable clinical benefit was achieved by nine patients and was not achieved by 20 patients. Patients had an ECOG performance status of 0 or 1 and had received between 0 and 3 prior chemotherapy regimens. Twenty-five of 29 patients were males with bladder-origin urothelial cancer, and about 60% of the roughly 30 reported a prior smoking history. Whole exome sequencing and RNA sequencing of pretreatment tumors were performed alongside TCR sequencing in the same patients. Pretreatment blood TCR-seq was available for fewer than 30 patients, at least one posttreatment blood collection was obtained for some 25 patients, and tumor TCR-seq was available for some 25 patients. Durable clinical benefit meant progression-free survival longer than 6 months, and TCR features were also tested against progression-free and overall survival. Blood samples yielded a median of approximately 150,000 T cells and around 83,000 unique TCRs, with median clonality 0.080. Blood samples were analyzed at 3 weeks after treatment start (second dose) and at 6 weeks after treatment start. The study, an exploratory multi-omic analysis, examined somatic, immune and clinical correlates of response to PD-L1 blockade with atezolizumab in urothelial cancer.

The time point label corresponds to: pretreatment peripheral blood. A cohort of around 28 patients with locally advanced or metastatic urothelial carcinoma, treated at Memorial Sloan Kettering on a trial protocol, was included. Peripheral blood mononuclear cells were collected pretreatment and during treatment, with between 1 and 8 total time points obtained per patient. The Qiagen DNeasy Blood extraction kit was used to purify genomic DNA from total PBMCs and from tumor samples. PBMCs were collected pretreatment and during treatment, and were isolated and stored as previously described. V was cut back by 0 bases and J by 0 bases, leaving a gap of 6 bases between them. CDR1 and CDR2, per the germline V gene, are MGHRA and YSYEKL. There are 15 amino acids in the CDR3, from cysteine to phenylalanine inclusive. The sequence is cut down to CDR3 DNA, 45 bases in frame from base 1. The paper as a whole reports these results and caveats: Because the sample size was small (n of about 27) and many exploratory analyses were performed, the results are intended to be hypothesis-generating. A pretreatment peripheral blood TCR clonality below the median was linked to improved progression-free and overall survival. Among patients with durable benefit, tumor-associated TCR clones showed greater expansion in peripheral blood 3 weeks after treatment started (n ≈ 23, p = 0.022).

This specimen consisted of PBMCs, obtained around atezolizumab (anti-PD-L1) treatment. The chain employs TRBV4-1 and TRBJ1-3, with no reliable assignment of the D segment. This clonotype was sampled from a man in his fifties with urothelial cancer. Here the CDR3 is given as CASSQDRPSGNTIYF. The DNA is TGCGCCAGCAGCCAAGACAGGCCCTCTGGAAACACCATATATTTT.